These 25 T cell receptor beta chains were sequenced from one sample in a study of response to subunit inactivated influenza vaccine. Via MiXCR, TCRdb re-called the RT-PCR reads, giving one row per CDR3 protein. The sample has about 650,000 distinct CDR3 sequences; 13% to 15% are singletons. Source: PBMCs from blood, taken around 14 days before vaccination. The receptors were sampled from a man in his forties or fifties who received an inactivated influenza vaccine.

This clonotype has at least ten counts. This sequence joins TRBV7-9 and TRBJ1-1; D call uncertain. Between the trimmed V and J ends, which lost 4 bases and 8 bases, there was a span of 14 bases. CDR1 is SEHNR, CDR2 FQNEAQ, per germline (reference sequence). This CDR3 region has 13 residues. CDR3 loop: CASSSMAGLEAFF. The CDR3 nucleotides read TGTGCCAGCAGCTCCATGGCGGGTCTGGAAGCTTTCTTT.

The chain recombines TRBV20-1 with TRBJ1-2; D not resolved. The CDR3 totals 15 residues. V lost 0 bases to trimming and J lost 4 bases, with 15 bases between them. Germline V CDR1 and CDR2: DFQATT, SNEGSKA (reference sequence). CDR3 loop: CSARDPKGGSYGYTF. The CDR3 DNA reads as TGCAGTGCTAGAGATCCCAAGGGAGGGTCCTATGGCTACACCTTC.

In its sample, this clonotype was seen a few times. J is TRBJ1-4 and V is TRBV4-3; TRBD1 is a possible D gene (5 bases). This CDR3 spans 16 amino acids. Trimming stripped 0 bases from V and 3 bases from J, with 11 bases between. The germline CDR1 and CDR2 sequences are LGHNA and YSLEER. This chain's CDR3 is CASSQDFRVANEKLFF. CDR3 coding DNA: TGCGCCAGCAGCCAAGATTTCAGGGTCGCTAATGAAAAACTGTTTTTT.

V gene TRBV20-1 combines with J gene TRBJ2-7; TRBD1 is a possible D gene (6 bases). Trimming took 6 bases from V and 2 from J, leaving 14 bases between them. This CDR3 region has 13 residues. CDR1 and CDR2 from the germline V gene are DFQATT and SNEGSKA (reference sequence). CDR3 region: CSAHRDIAYEQYF. CDR3 nucleotides: TGCAGTGCACACCGGGACATAGCCTACGAGCAGTACTTC.

This clonotype was seen ten or more times. The rearrangement links TRBV20-1 to TRBJ2-3, with D unresolved. The germline V and J ends were trimmed by 1 base and 4 bases, with 15 bases remaining between them. CDR3 length equals 15 residues. The germline CDR1 and CDR2 sequences are DFQATT and SNEGSKA (reference sequence). CDR3 coding DNA: TGCAGTGCTAGAGGGGCCCGGATGGTCTCAGATACGCAGTATTTT. Amino acid sequence: CSARGARMVSDTQYF.

This clonotype was detected a few times. The J gene is TRBJ2-1, the V gene TRBV18; no clear D. Germline V gene data show CDR1 as KGHSH and CDR2 as LQKENI. The germline V and J ends were trimmed by 2 bases and 8 bases, with 13 bases remaining between them. This CDR3 spans 14 amino acids. CDR3 region: CASSPSLDRDEQFF. CDR3 DNA: TGTGCCAGCTCACCATCCCTGGATAGGGATGAGCAGTTCTTC. Supplemented by reference TRBV18 and TRBJ2-1, the full variable domain reads NAGVMQNPRHLVRRRGQEARLRCSPMKGHSHVYWYRQLPEEGLKFMVYLQKENIIDESGMPKERFSAEFPKEGPSILRIQQVVRGDSAAYFCASSPSLDRDEQFFGPGTRLTVL.

This clonotype was detected many times. V gene TRBV5-1 combines with J gene TRBJ2-7, with D tentatively TRBD2 (5 bases). CDR1 is SGHRS and CDR2 is YFSETQ in the germline V gene. This CDR3 region has 16 residues. Trimming pared 0 bases from V and 2 bases from J, leaving 15 bases between. CDR3 DNA sequence: TGCGCCAGCAGCTTGGCTCGGGAAACAAGTCCCTACGAGCAGTACTTC. Its protein product is CASSLARETSPYEQYF.

J is TRBJ1-1 and V is TRBV5-1; 9 bases map to TRBD1. The CDR3 is made up of 15 amino acids. Germline V gives CDR1 SGHRS, CDR2 YFSETQ. Losses at the gene ends were 4 bases for V and 4 bases for J; bases not matched to a gene: 8. In DNA, the CDR3 is TGCGCCAGCAGCCCCCAGGGACAGGGTCCCACTGAAGCTTTCTTT. Amino acids: CASSPQGQGPTEAFF.

The sample holds many counts of this clonotype. The V call is TRBV29-1, the J call TRBJ2-1; no definite D call. The CDR3 runs to 15 residues. The germline gives CDR1 SQVTM, CDR2 ANQGSEA. V was pared by 2 bases and J by 4 bases, with 15 bases between. CDR3 coding DNA: TGCAGCGTTGAATGGTCTAGTCCACAATACAATGAGCAGTTCTTC. This translates into CSVEWSSPQYNEQFF.

This clonotype has just a few counts. This rearrangement joins TRBV6-5 to TRBJ2-7, with a tentative D call TRBD1 (6 bases). This CDR3 is 17 amino acids long. The V end was cut by 2 bases, the J end by 0 bases, with 17 bases between. In germline, CDR1 is MNHEY, CDR2 SVGAGI. CDR3 sequence reads: CASSYLRGTLYSYEQYF. For the CDR3, the DNA is TGTGCCAGCAGTTACCTGAGGGGGACACTTTACTCCTACGAGCAGTACTTC.

This chain connects TRBV5-6 to TRBJ2-1; D possibly uses TRBD1 or TRBD2 (7 bases each). V was cut by 5 bases and J by 7 bases, with 25 bases left in between. The CDR3 runs 17 residues. Germline-derived CDR1 and CDR2 are SGHDT and YYEEEE. The CDR3 coding sequence is TGTGCCAGCAGGGGGACAGATCTGGCTAACGGGGGGAATGAGCAGTTCTTC. Encoded protein: CASRGTDLANGGNEQFF.

The sample holds a few counts of this clonotype. At one end, the junction sequence differs from germline, possibly due to a read error. The chain employs TRBV7-7 and TRBJ2-5, with 9 bases aligning to TRBD1. The CDR3 has 14 amino acids. The V gene's germline CDR1 is SSHAT and CDR2 FNYEAQ (reference sequence). The CDR3 sequence: CASSSGTGKETQYF. The CDR3 region has the DNA TGTGCTAGCAGCTCCGGGACAGGGAAAGAGACCCAGTACTTC.

This clonotype was detected a few times. This chain joins TRBV7-9 and TRBJ1-1, with 7 bases identical to TRBD1. Germline V gene data show CDR1 as SEHNR and CDR2 as FQNEAQ (reference sequence). The J segment lost 11 bases and the V segment lost 7 bases, leaving 13 bases of the junction unmatched. This CDR3 is 13 amino acids long. The CDR3 loop reads CASIRDSFGRAFF. The CDR3 region has the DNA TGTGCCAGCATCAGGGACAGTTTTGGTAGGGCTTTCTTT.

This clonotype was seen at least ten times. The rearrangement uses TRBV7-6 and TRBJ2-2, with D possibly TRBD1 on 5 matching bases. The CDR3 has 17 amino acids. V was clipped by 2 bases and J by 1 base, with 14 bases between them. CDR1 is SGHVS, CDR2 FNYEAQ, per germline. In DNA form, the CDR3 reads TGTGCCAGCAGCTTATTAGTTAGGGGCCTGAACACCGGGGAGCTGTTTTTT. This gives the protein CASSLLVRGLNTGELFF. Together with reference TRBV7-6 and TRBJ2-2, the CDR3 gives the full variable domain: GAGVSQSPRYKVTKRGQDVALRCDPISGHVSLYWYRQALGQGPEFLTYFNYEAQQDKSGLPNDRFSAERPEGSISTLTIQRTEQRDSAMYRCASSLLVRGLNTGELFFGEGSRLTVL.

This sequence joins TRBV6-1 and TRBJ2-7, with D possibly TRBD2 on 6 matching bases. The germline CDR1 and CDR2 sequences are MNHNS and SASEGT. V gave up 0 bases and J gave up 6 bases, with 15 bases separating them. There are 15 residues in the CDR3. DNA of the CDR3: TGTGCCAGCAGTGAAGCCGGCCCCCGGGGGAGCGAGCAGTACTTC. It is translated as CASSEAGPRGSEQYF.

This clonotype was seen many times. The chain couples TRBV28 to TRBJ1-5; D remains ambiguous. Germline V gives CDR1 MDHEN, CDR2 SYDVKM. Deletions cut 5 bases from V and 11 bases from J, with 10 bases between. The CDR3 spans 11 residues. CDR3 bases: TGTGCCAGCAGTCCTAAATTGACCCAGCATTTT. Translated: CASSPKLTQHF.

This clonotype was observed a few times. The rearrangement links TRBV12-3 or TRBV12-4 to TRBJ2-1; 14 nucleotides match TRBD2. V lost 10 bases, J lost 3 bases, and 5 bases stayed unmatched. The CDR3 contains 15 residues. Here the CDR3 reads CATRGTSGGYNEQFF. The CDR3 DNA sequence: TGTGCCACCCGAGGGACTAGCGGGGGCTACAATGAGCAGTTCTTC.

For the CDR3, the DNA is TGTGCCAGCAGTCTCCCGCGGGGGGCCGTCGAGCCCCAGCATTTT. Residues: CASSLPRGAVEPQHF. This sequence joins TRBV28 and TRBJ1-5, with D possibly being TRBD1 (6 bases). This CDR3 spans 15 amino acids. The germline V gene has CDR1 MDHEN and CDR2 SYDVKM. V was clipped by 5 bases and J by 8 bases, with 19 bases between them.

Ten or more counts support this clonotype. At one boundary the junction diverges from the germline segment, which might be a read error. The genes are TRBV7-2 and TRBJ2-3; D possibly matches TRBD1 or TRBD2 (5 bases each). Germline-derived CDR1 and CDR2 are SGHTA and FQGNSA. The length of the CDR3 is 15 residues. In DNA, the CDR3 is TGTGCCAGCATCCGGGATTCCGGGCTCCAGGGTCGGTCGGATTTT. Its translation is CASIRDSGLQGRSDF.

This chain joins TRBV5-1 and TRBJ2-2, with D perhaps matching TRBD1 (6 bases). Germline V CDR1 and CDR2: SGHRS, YFSETQ. The V end was cut by 4 bases, the J end by 4 bases, with 17 bases between. This CDR3 region has 16 residues. CDR3 residues: CASSQGRWPSTGELFF. The CDR3 region has the DNA TGCGCCAGCAGCCAGGGGCGTTGGCCCAGCACCGGGGAGCTGTTTTTT.

In regard to this clonotype: No conserved phenylalanine or tryptophan ends this CDR3, so it is likely a read error. This chain joins TRBV12-3 or TRBV12-4 and TRBJ2-5; a possible D gene is TRBD2 (6 bases). The V gene lost 2 bases and the J gene lost 4 bases, with 11 bases spanning the gap. The CDR3 totals 14 residues. The CDR3, as DNA: TGTGCCAGCAGTTTACATGGGGGAGGAGAGACCCAGTACTTG. It translates to CASSLHGGGETQYL.

The rearrangement links TRBV13 to TRBJ1-4; D might be TRBD1 (5 bases). The CDR3 sequence is 14 residues long. Deletions cut 5 bases from V and 5 bases from J, with 12 bases between. From germline, CDR1 is PRHDT and CDR2 FYEKMQ (reference sequence). DNA of the CDR3: TGTGCCAGCAGCCAAGCAGGGTGGAATGAAAAACTGTTTTTT. It is translated as CASSQAGWNEKLFF.

This clonotype was detected a few times. This chain links TRBV5-1 with TRBJ2-5; 7 nucleotides match TRBD2. CDR3 length equals 15 residues. V dropped 3 bases and J dropped 4; count of bases not matched to a gene: 9. CDR1 SGHRS and CDR2 YFSETQ come from the germline V gene. For the CDR3, the DNA is TGCGCCAGCAGCTGGGCCGGGGTAGCGGGAGAGACCCAGTACTTC. This sequence encodes CASSWAGVAGETQYF.

This clonotype was detected ten times or more. The chain carries TRBV28 and TRBJ2-1; the D call may be TRBD1 or TRBD2 (5 bases each). Deletions cut 7 bases from V and 5 bases from J, with 12 bases between. In germline, CDR1 is MDHEN, CDR2 SYDVKM. This CDR3 contains 13 residues. The CDR3 coding sequence is TGTGCCAGCATCTCGGGGCCTCACAATGAGCAGTTCTTC. Translating it yields CASISGPHNEQFF.

The chain combines TRBV4-2 with TRBJ2-2; D tentatively reads TRBD1 or TRBD2 (5 bases each). The CDR3 totals 16 residues. V lost 4 bases to trimming and J lost 3 bases, with 15 bases between them. Germline lookup yields CDR1 LGHNA and CDR2 YNFKEQ. Written as DNA, the CDR3 is TGTGCCAGCAGCCTAAGTTTCGGGGCCTACACCGGGGAGCTGTTTTTT. Translating gives CASSLSFGAYTGELFF.